This T cell receptor beta chain was recorded in a study of blood T cell repertoires in COVID-19. The authors' processing: Scientists estimated how many nucleated cells there were by amplifying reference gene primers. Sequenced by immunoSEQ multiplex PCR; TCRdb stores in-frame clones only, minus some. V and J calls and clone size are given by that table; D and trimming were obtained from the DNA. Of about 130,000 clones listed, around three quarters are singletons. The length of the CDR3 is 13 residues. In germline, CDR1 is SNHLY, CDR2 FYNNEI. V dropped 5 bases and J dropped 1 base, with 5 bases sitting between them. The sample holds one count of this clone.

The sequence was collected from a human donor in a cohort sampled during active COVID-19. V and J are TRBV2 and TRBJ2-2; no reliable D call. Sequenced input: peripheral blood. The DNA for the CDR3 is TGTGCCAGCAGTTCTAGGAACACCGGGGAGCTGTTTTTT. This translates into CASSSRNTGELFF.